Sequencing of this T cell receptor (beta chain) was carried out in a study of chemoradiotherapy in HPV16-positive cancers. In the study overall: Functional T-cell assays on a couple of HPV16-positive patients' cells defined candidate HPV-specific clones and common TCR motifs. Study-level results: Candidate HPV-specific clones and E7-related TCR motifs grew in tumor during treatment. HPV-specific T cells were functionally defined from only a couple of HPV16-positive patients. For HPV16-positive patients, expanding HPV-responsive T cells associated with longer recurrence-free survival.

V was shortened by 4 bases and J by 5 bases, with 12 bases between the two germline ends. Germline values: CDR1 SEHNR, CDR2 FQNEAQ (reference sequence). CDR3 length: 13 residues. This table comes from immunoSEQ multiplex PCR, and its TCRdb copy is limited to in-frame clones, with some not included. This sample yields under 15,000 clones, of which about 88% are seen a single time; around 23% belongs to the top ten. Details on this clone: Its antigen is not identified.

Material: blood, obtained from a patient who underwent chemoradiotherapy. The chain uses TRBV7-9 and TRBJ2-7; D perhaps matches TRBD1 (6 bases). This receptor was identified in a human donor with HPV-associated anogenital cancer. CDR3 region: CASSSLTGHEQYF. The CDR3 nucleotides are TGTGCCAGCAGCTCCCTTACAGGGCACGAGCAGTACTTC.